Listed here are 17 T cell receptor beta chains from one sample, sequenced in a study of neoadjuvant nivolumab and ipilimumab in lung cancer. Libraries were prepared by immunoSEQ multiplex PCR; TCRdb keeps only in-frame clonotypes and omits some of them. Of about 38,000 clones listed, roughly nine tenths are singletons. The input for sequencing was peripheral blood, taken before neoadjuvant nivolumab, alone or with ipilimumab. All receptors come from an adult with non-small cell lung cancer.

CDR3 amino acids: CSVSGIWADNEQFF. CDR3 sequence (DNA): TGCAGCGTTTCCGGGATTTGGGCCGACAATGAGCAGTTCTTC. The chain links TRBV29-1 to TRBJ2-1; D is perhaps TRBD2 (5 bases). V was trimmed by 5 bases and J by 5 bases, leaving 16 bases between them. CDR1 is SQVTM and CDR2 is ANQGSEA in the germline V gene. This CDR3 is 14 amino acids long.

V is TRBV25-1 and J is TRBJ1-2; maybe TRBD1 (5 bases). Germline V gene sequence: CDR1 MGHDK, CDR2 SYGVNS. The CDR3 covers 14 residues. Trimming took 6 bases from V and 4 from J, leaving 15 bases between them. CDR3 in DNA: TGTGCCAGCAGAGGGGCAGGAGTCGCCTATGGCTACACCTTC. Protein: CASRGAGVAYGYTF.

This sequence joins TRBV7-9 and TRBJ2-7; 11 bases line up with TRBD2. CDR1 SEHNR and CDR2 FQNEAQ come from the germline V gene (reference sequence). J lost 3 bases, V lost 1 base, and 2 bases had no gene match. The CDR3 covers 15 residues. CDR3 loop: CASSLGGLADYEQYF. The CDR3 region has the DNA TGTGCCAGCAGCTTAGGGGGACTAGCGGACTACGAGCAGTACTTC.

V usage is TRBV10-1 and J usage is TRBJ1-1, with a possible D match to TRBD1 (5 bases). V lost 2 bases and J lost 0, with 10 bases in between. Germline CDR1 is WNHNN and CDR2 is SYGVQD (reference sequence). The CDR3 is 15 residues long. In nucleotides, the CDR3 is TGCGCCAGCAGTGAGGTGGCAGGGATGAACACTGAAGCTTTCTTT. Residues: CASSEVAGMNTEAFF.

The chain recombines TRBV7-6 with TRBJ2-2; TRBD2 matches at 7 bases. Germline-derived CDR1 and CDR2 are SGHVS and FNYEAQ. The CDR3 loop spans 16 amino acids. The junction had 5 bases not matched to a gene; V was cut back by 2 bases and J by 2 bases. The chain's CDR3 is CASSLNAGANTGELFF. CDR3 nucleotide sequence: TGTGCCAGCAGCTTAAACGCGGGAGCAAACACCGGGGAGCTGTTTTTT.

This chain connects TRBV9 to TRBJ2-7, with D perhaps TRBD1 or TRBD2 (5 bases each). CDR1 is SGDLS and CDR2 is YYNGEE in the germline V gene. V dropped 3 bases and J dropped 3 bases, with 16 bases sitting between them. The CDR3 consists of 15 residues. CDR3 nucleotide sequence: TGTGCCAGCAGCGCCGGGACCGCGAATTTCTACGAGCAGTACTTC. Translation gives CASSAGTANFYEQYF.

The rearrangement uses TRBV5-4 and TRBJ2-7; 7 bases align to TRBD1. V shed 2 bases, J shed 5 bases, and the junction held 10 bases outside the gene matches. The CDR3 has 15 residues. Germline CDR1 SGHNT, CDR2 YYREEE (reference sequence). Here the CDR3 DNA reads TGTGCCAGCAGCTTAAGGACAGGATCAAGGGACGAGCAGTACTTC. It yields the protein CASSLRTGSRDEQYF.

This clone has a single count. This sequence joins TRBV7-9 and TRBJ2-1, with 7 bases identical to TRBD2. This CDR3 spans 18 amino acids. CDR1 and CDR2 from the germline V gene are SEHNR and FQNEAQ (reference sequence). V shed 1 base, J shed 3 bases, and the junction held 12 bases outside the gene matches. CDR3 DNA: TGTGCCAGCAGCTTAGATTCCCTGGCGGGAGTAGACTACAATGAGCAGTTCTTC. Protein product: CASSLDSLAGVDYNEQFF. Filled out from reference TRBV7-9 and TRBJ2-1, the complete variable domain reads DTGVSQNPRHKITKRGQNVTFRCDPISEHNRLYWYRQTLGQGPEFLTYFQNEAQLEKSRLLSDRFSAERPKGSFSTLEIQRTEQGDSAMYLCASSLDSLAGVDYNEQFFGPGTRLTVL.

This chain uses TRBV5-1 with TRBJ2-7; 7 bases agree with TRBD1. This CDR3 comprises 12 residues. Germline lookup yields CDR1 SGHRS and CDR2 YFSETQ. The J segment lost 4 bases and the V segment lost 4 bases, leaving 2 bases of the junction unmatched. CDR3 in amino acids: CASSQGQYEQYF. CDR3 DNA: TGCGCCAGCAGCCAGGGACAGTACGAGCAGTACTTC.

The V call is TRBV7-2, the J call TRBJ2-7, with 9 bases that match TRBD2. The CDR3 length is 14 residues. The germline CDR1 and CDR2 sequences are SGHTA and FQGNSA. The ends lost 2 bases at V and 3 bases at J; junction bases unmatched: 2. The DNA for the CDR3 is TGTGCCAGCAGCTTAAGCGGGGGGCTCTACGAGCAGTACTTC. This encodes CASSLSGGLYEQYF.

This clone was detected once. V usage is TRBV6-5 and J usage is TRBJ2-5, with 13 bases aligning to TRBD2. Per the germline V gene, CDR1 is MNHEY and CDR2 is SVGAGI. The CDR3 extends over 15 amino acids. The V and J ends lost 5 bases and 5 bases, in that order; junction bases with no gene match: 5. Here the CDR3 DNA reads TGTGCCAGCAGTGGACTAGCGGGAGATAGGGAGACCCAGTACTTC. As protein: CASSGLAGDRETQYF.

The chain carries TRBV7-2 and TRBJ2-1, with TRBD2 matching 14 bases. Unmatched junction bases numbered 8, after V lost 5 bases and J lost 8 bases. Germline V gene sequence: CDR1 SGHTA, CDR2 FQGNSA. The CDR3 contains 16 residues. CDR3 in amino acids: CASSPKGLAGEDEQFF. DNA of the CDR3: TGTGCCAGCAGCCCAAAGGGACTAGCGGGAGAAGATGAGCAGTTCTTC.

CDR3: CASRGQGATEAFF. The CDR3 nucleotides read TGTGCCAGCAGGGGACAGGGGGCCACTGAAGCTTTCTTT. This chain joins TRBV27 and TRBJ1-1; 12 nucleotides match TRBD1. The ends lost 6 bases at V and 4 bases at J; junction bases unmatched: 0. The CDR3 is 13 amino acids. CDR1 MNHEY and CDR2 SMNVEV come from the germline V gene (reference sequence).

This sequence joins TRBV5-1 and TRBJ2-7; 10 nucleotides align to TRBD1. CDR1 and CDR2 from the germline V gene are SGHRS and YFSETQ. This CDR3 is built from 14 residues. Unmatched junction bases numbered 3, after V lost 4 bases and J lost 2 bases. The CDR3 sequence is CASSLGTGAYEQYF. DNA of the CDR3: TGCGCCAGCAGCCTGGGGACAGGGGCCTACGAGCAGTACTTC.

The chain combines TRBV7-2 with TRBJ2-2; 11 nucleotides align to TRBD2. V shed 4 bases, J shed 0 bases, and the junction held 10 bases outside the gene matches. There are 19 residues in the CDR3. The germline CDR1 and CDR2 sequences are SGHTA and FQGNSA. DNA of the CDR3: TGTGCCAGCAGCTCTAGGACTAGCGGGCTTATCTCGAACACCGGGGAGCTGTTTTTT. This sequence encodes CASSSRTSGLISNTGELFF.

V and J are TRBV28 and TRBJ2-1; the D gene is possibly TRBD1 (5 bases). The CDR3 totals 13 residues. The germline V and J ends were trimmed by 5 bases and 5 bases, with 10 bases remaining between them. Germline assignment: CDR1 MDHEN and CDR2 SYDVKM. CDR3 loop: CASSPTANNEQFF. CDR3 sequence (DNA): TGTGCCAGCAGTCCGACAGCTAACAATGAGCAGTTCTTC.

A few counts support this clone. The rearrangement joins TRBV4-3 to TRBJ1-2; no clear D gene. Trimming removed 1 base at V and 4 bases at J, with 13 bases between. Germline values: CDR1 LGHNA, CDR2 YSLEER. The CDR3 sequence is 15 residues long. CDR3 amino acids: CASSQGWSGSYGYTF. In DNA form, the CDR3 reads TGCGCCAGCAGCCAAGGTTGGTCCGGGTCCTATGGCTACACCTTC.